The rows below give T cell receptor beta chains drawn from one sample of a study of T-cell reconstitution after alpha-beta-depleted transplantation in children. In TCRdb, the PCR reads were re-called with MiXCR into one record per CDR3 protein. The sample includes around 360,000 distinct CDR3 sequences, about a tenth of them seen just once. The material was PBMCs from the stem cell graft donor, obtained from the stem cell graft. These receptors all stem from a human donor who donated a stem cell graft to a child with acute lymphoblastic leukemia. Both conserved end residues are part of each CDR3. D genes are given only for firm matches. Clone size is not always given. Where it is, it says once, few, many or a class for expanded clones.

j_gene: TRBJ2-7
abundance: many
len: 15
v_gene: TRBV15
d_gene: NA
CDR3nt: TGTGCCACCAGCAGAGATCTTGCGGGGAGCTACGAGCAGTACTTC
CDR3aa: CATSRDLAGSYEQYF

j_gene: TRBJ1-1
abundance: many
len: 12
v_gene: TRBV27
d_gene: NA
CDR3nt: TGTGCCAGCAGTTCTATTGGCACTGAAGCTTTCTTT
CDR3aa: CASSSIGTEAFF

j_gene: TRBJ2-5
abundance: NA
len: 12
v_gene: TRBV20-1
d_gene: NA
CDR3nt: TGCAGTGCTAGCTCTAGATTGGAGACCCAGTACTTC
CDR3aa: CSASSRLETQYF

j_gene: TRBJ2-3
abundance: few
len: 15
v_gene: TRBV7-8
d_gene: TRBD2
CDR3nt: TGTGCCAGCAGCTCCCGGGACTACCGGGAAGATACGCAGTATTTT
CDR3aa: CASSSRDYREDTQYF

j_gene: TRBJ2-1
abundance: few
len: 16
v_gene: TRBV6-1
d_gene: TRBD2
CDR3nt: TGTGCCAGCAGTATCCCCCTAGCGGGAGGTCACAATGAGCAGTTCTTC
CDR3aa: CASSIPLAGGHNEQFF

j_gene: TRBJ2-7
abundance: NA
len: 15
v_gene: TRBV4-3
d_gene: NA
CDR3nt: TGCGCCAGCAGCCAAGATGGCACGCCGACCTACGAGCAGTACTTC
CDR3aa: CASSQDGTPTYEQYF

j_gene: TRBJ2-5
abundance: few
len: 15
v_gene: TRBV28
d_gene: TRBD1
CDR3nt: TGTGCCAGCAGTTTGAGGGGGCTTTCCCAAGAGACCCAGTACTTC
CDR3aa: CASSLRGLSQETQYF

j_gene: TRBJ2-5
abundance: many
len: 11
v_gene: TRBV12-3/TRBV12-4
d_gene: NA
CDR3nt: TGTGCCAGCAGGGAGGGAGAGACCCAGTACTTC
CDR3aa: CASREGETQYF

j_gene: TRBJ2-1
abundance: NA
len: 14
v_gene: TRBV3-1
d_gene: NA
CDR3nt: TGTGCCAGCAACCTAGGGGTGTGGGTGAATGAGCAGTTCTTC
CDR3aa: CASNLGVWVNEQFF

j_gene: TRBJ2-5
abundance: once
len: 15
v_gene: TRBV6-4
d_gene: TRBD2
CDR3nt: TGTGCCAGCAGTGACTCTATAGCGGGAGTCGAGACCCAGTACTTC
CDR3aa: CASSDSIAGVETQYF

j_gene: TRBJ2-7
abundance: NA
len: 15
v_gene: TRBV25-1
d_gene: TRBD1
CDR3nt: TGTGCCAGCAGTGACCGGACAGGGGATGCCTACGAGCAGTACTTC
CDR3aa: CASSDRTGDAYEQYF

j_gene: TRBJ2-1
abundance: many
len: 14
v_gene: TRBV12-3/TRBV12-4
d_gene: NA
CDR3nt: TGTGCCAGCAGTTTAGAGGGTCCTTACAATGAGCAGTTCTTC
CDR3aa: CASSLEGPYNEQFF

j_gene: TRBJ2-7
abundance: few
len: 13
v_gene: TRBV29-1
d_gene: NA
CDR3nt: TGCAGCGTTGCCAGGGAAAGGCCCTACGAGCAGTACTTC
CDR3aa: CSVARERPYEQYF

j_gene: TRBJ2-5
abundance: many
len: 17
v_gene: TRBV9
d_gene: TRBD2
CDR3nt: TGTGCCAGCAGCGTAGGGGCTAGCGGGGCAGCCCAAGAGACCCAGTACTTC
CDR3aa: CASSVGASGAAQETQYF

j_gene: TRBJ2-5
abundance: NA
len: 15
v_gene: TRBV7-9
d_gene: TRBD2
CDR3nt: TGTGCCAGCAGCTTAGCCCTAGCGGGAGCAGAGACCCAGTACTTC
CDR3aa: CASSLALAGAETQYF

j_gene: TRBJ2-1
abundance: few
len: 14
v_gene: TRBV7-2
d_gene: NA
CDR3nt: TGTGCCAGCAGCTTAGCCGCGGGCTACAATGAGCAGTTCTTC
CDR3aa: CASSLAAGYNEQFF

j_gene: TRBJ1-1
abundance: NA
len: 12
v_gene: TRBV30
d_gene: NA
CDR3nt: TGTGCCTGGGGACACCCGAACACTGAAGCTTTCTTT
CDR3aa: CAWGHPNTEAFF

j_gene: TRBJ2-5
abundance: many
len: 13
v_gene: TRBV5-1
d_gene: NA
CDR3nt: TGCGCCAGCAGCTCGGACAACCAAGAGACCCAGTACTTC
CDR3aa: CASSSDNQETQYF

j_gene: TRBJ2-7
abundance: NA
len: 15
v_gene: TRBV19
d_gene: NA
CDR3nt: TGTGCCAGTAGTATGGCAGCGACAGAAAACTACGAGCAGTACTTC
CDR3aa: CASSMAATENYEQYF

j_gene: TRBJ2-1
abundance: NA
len: 13
v_gene: TRBV5-5
d_gene: TRBD1
CDR3nt: TGTGCCAGCAGCTACGGACAGGATTATGAGCAGTTCTTC
CDR3aa: CASSYGQDYEQFF

j_gene: TRBJ1-5
abundance: NA
len: 13
v_gene: TRBV12-3/TRBV12-4
d_gene: NA
CDR3nt: TGTGCCAGCAGTTACAGGACTAATCAGCCCCAGCATTTT
CDR3aa: CASSYRTNQPQHF

j_gene: TRBJ2-2
abundance: many
len: 16
v_gene: TRBV9
d_gene: NA
CDR3nt: TGTGCCAGCAGCGTAGCCGGGACTGCACTGAGCGGGGAGCTGTTTTTT
CDR3aa: CASSVAGTALSGELFF

j_gene: TRBJ2-3
abundance: few
len: 11
v_gene: TRBV5-5
d_gene: NA
CDR3nt: TGTGCCAGCAGCTCCCCAGATACGCAGTATTTT
CDR3aa: CASSSPDTQYF

j_gene: TRBJ2-5
abundance: few
len: 16
v_gene: TRBV5-1
d_gene: TRBD2
CDR3nt: TGCGCCAGCAGCGGTACAAGCGGGAGGTCCCAAGAGACCCAGTACTTC
CDR3aa: CASSGTSGRSQETQYF

j_gene: TRBJ2-5
abundance: NA
len: 14
v_gene: TRBV6-5
d_gene: TRBD2
CDR3nt: TGTGCCAGCAGTTATGGGGGGGTCCAAGAGACCCAGTACTTC
CDR3aa: CASSYGGVQETQYF

j_gene: TRBJ1-6
abundance: NA
len: 16
v_gene: TRBV6-5
d_gene: NA
CDR3nt: TGTGCCAGCAGTTACGGGACCGCCTCGGTGGATTCACCCCTCCACTTT
CDR3aa: CASSYGTASVDSPLHF

j_gene: TRBJ2-1
abundance: NA
len: 15
v_gene: TRBV3-1
d_gene: NA
CDR3nt: TGTGCCAGCAGCCACGCGGGAACCTCCTACAATGAGCAGTTCTTC
CDR3aa: CASSHAGTSYNEQFF

j_gene: TRBJ2-1
abundance: few
len: 17
v_gene: TRBV4-1
d_gene: TRBD2
CDR3nt: TGCGCCAGCAGTCTTGAGATCGGACTAGCGGGAGTCTATGAGCAGTTCTTC
CDR3aa: CASSLEIGLAGVYEQFF

j_gene: TRBJ2-3
abundance: NA
len: 14
v_gene: TRBV20-1
d_gene: NA
CDR3nt: TGCAGTGCTAGGAAGGGGGGAGGCACAGATACGCAGTATTTT
CDR3aa: CSARKGGGTDTQYF

j_gene: TRBJ2-3
abundance: few
len: 18
v_gene: TRBV12-3/TRBV12-4
d_gene: TRBD2
CDR3nt: TGTGCCAGCAGTTTATCGGGTTTGGCGGGAGTTGGTGCAGATACGCAGTATTTT
CDR3aa: CASSLSGLAGVGADTQYF

j_gene: TRBJ2-5
abundance: many
len: 20
v_gene: TRBV20-1
d_gene: TRBD1
CDR3nt: TGCAGTGCTAGAGATGAGATGTTGTCACGGGACAGGGCCATACAAGAGACCCAGTACTTC
CDR3aa: CSARDEMLSRDRAIQETQYF

j_gene: TRBJ2-1
abundance: few
len: 13
v_gene: TRBV27
d_gene: NA
CDR3nt: TGTGCCAGCAGTTTACGGCCTATGGATGAGCAGTTCTTC
CDR3aa: CASSLRPMDEQFF

j_gene: TRBJ1-6
abundance: few
len: 18
v_gene: TRBV21-1
d_gene: NA
CDR3nt: NA
CDR3aa: CASSKGVGQGTGGSPLHF

j_gene: TRBJ2-5
abundance: few
len: 15
v_gene: TRBV6-4
d_gene: NA
CDR3nt: TGTGCCAGCAGAGACCCCGGACGGACCGAAGAGACCCAGTACTTC
CDR3aa: CASRDPGRTEETQYF

j_gene: TRBJ1-2
abundance: many
len: 15
v_gene: TRBV6-5
d_gene: NA
CDR3nt: TGTGCCAGCAACTCTAGGGCCCAAGGGGACTATGGCTACACCTTC
CDR3aa: CASNSRAQGDYGYTF

j_gene: TRBJ2-2
abundance: NA
len: 17
v_gene: TRBV10-3
d_gene: NA
CDR3nt: TGTGCCATCAGTGAATTGGGGGCAGATTTCGGAACCGGGGAGCTGTTTTTT
CDR3aa: CAISELGADFGTGELFF

j_gene: TRBJ2-1
abundance: NA
len: 14
v_gene: TRBV12-3/TRBV12-4
d_gene: NA
CDR3nt: TGTGCCAGCAGTTCCGACCCGGAGCCCGATGAGCAGTTCTTC
CDR3aa: CASSSDPEPDEQFF

j_gene: TRBJ2-3
abundance: many
len: 11
v_gene: TRBV20-1
d_gene: NA
CDR3nt: TGCAGTGCCATTGGAGTGGATACGCAGTATTTT
CDR3aa: CSAIGVDTQYF

j_gene: TRBJ2-1
abundance: NA
len: 14
v_gene: TRBV5-1
d_gene: NA
CDR3nt: TGCGCCAGCAGCTTGGATGACTACTACAATGAGCAGTTCTTC
CDR3aa: CASSLDDYYNEQFF

j_gene: TRBJ2-2
abundance: NA
len: 16
v_gene: TRBV4-2
d_gene: NA
CDR3nt: TGTGCCAGCAGCCAAGACTCAGGGGAGAACACCGGGGAGCTGTTTTTT
CDR3aa: CASSQDSGENTGELFF

j_gene: TRBJ1-2
abundance: few
len: 16
v_gene: TRBV20-1
d_gene: TRBD1
CDR3nt: TGCAGTGCTAGAGGGGACAGGGGGCGAGGAGGTAGCGGCTACACCTTC
CDR3aa: CSARGDRGRGGSGYTF

j_gene: TRBJ2-1
abundance: NA
len: 15
v_gene: TRBV6-1
d_gene: TRBD1
CDR3nt: TGTGCCAGCAGTGCGGGACAGGGGATTACCAATGAGCAGTTCTTC
CDR3aa: CASSAGQGITNEQFF

j_gene: TRBJ2-1
abundance: NA
len: 17
v_gene: TRBV4-1
d_gene: TRBD2
CDR3nt: TGCGCCAGCAGCCACCCAAGGACTAGCGGGAGGAACAATGAGCAGTTCTTC
CDR3aa: CASSHPRTSGRNNEQFF

j_gene: TRBJ2-3
abundance: many
len: 15
v_gene: TRBV4-3
d_gene: TRBD2
CDR3nt: TGCGCCAGCAGCCGGACTAGCGGATTCACAGATACGCAGTATTTT
CDR3aa: CASSRTSGFTDTQYF

j_gene: TRBJ2-5
abundance: NA
len: 13
v_gene: TRBV29-1
d_gene: TRBD1
CDR3nt: TGCAGCGCAGGACAGGTTGGGGGTGAGACCCAGTACTTC
CDR3aa: CSAGQVGGETQYF

j_gene: TRBJ2-1
abundance: few
len: 15
v_gene: TRBV5-1
d_gene: NA
CDR3nt: TGCGCCAGCAGCTCTGAGGTAGCGGAGTACAATGAGCAGTTCTTC
CDR3aa: CASSSEVAEYNEQFF

j_gene: TRBJ2-3
abundance: few
len: 16
v_gene: TRBV12-3/TRBV12-4
d_gene: TRBD2
CDR3nt: TGTGCCAGCAGTTTGCCGGCTAGCGGGAGTAGAGATACGCAGTATTTT
CDR3aa: CASSLPASGSRDTQYF

j_gene: TRBJ2-1
abundance: few
len: 14
v_gene: TRBV12-3/TRBV12-4
d_gene: NA
CDR3nt: TGTGCCAGCAGTCCTTGGGGGGGGCGTAATGAGCAGTTCTTC
CDR3aa: CASSPWGGRNEQFF

j_gene: TRBJ2-3
abundance: few
len: 14
v_gene: TRBV7-2
d_gene: TRBD1
CDR3nt: TGTGCCAGCAGCACCGGACAGGGGTCAGATACGCAGTATTTT
CDR3aa: CASSTGQGSDTQYF

j_gene: TRBJ2-7
abundance: NA
len: 17
v_gene: TRBV4-1
d_gene: TRBD1
CDR3nt: TGCGCCAGCAGCCAAGATCAACGCGTGACAGGGCCCATCGAGCAGTACTTC
CDR3aa: CASSQDQRVTGPIEQYF

j_gene: TRBJ2-5
abundance: few
len: 15
v_gene: TRBV12-3/TRBV12-4
d_gene: NA
CDR3nt: TGTGCCAGCAGTTTAGGTCTAGCATACCAAGAGACCCAGTACTTC
CDR3aa: CASSLGLAYQETQYF

j_gene: TRBJ2-1
abundance: few
len: 17
v_gene: TRBV29-1
d_gene: NA
CDR3nt: TGCAGCGTTGAAGGGGACCTCCCGGTCGAGAGATACAATGAGCAGTTCTTC
CDR3aa: CSVEGDLPVERYNEQFF

j_gene: TRBJ1-1
abundance: few
len: 15
v_gene: TRBV28
d_gene: TRBD1
CDR3nt: TGTGCCAGCAGTTTTTCCAGGGGGATGAACACTGAAGCTTTCTTT
CDR3aa: CASSFSRGMNTEAFF

j_gene: TRBJ2-3
abundance: NA
len: 16
v_gene: TRBV5-1
d_gene: TRBD2
CDR3nt: TGCGCCAGCAGCTTGGGACTAGCGGAAGATGTGGATACGCAGTATTTT
CDR3aa: CASSLGLAEDVDTQYF

j_gene: TRBJ2-7
abundance: NA
len: 15
v_gene: TRBV29-1
d_gene: TRBD2
CDR3nt: TGCAGCTCCGCGAAGCGGGAGGCCCCCTCCTACGAGCAGTACTTC
CDR3aa: CSSAKREAPSYEQYF

j_gene: TRBJ2-5
abundance: NA
len: 16
v_gene: TRBV27
d_gene: TRBD2
CDR3nt: TGTGCCAGCAGCCCAACGCCCAGACTAGCGGAAGAGACCCAGTACTTC
CDR3aa: CASSPTPRLAEETQYF